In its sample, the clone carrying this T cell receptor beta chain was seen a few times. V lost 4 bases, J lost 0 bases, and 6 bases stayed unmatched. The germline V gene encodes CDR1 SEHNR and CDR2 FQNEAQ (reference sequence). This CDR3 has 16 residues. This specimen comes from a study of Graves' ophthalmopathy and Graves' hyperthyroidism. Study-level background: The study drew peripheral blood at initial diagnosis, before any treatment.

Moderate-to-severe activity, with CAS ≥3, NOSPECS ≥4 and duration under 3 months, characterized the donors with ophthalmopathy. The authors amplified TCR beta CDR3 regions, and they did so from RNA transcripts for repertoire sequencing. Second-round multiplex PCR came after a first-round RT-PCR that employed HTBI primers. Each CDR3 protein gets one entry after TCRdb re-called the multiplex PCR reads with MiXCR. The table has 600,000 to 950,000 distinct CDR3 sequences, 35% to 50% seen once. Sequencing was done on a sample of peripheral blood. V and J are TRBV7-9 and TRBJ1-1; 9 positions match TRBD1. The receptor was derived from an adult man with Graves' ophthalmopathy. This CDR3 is CASSSDRGTMNTEAFF. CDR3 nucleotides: TGTGCCAGCAGCTCGGACAGGGGAACCATGAACACTGAAGCTTTCTTT.